The 4 T cell receptor beta chains reported below all come from one sample, sequenced in a study of OX40 agonist ivuxolimab in advanced cancers. The assay was immunoSEQ multiplex PCR, and TCRdb's table has in-frame clones only and misses some. The table has fewer than 40,000 clones, 84% seen once. Here the sequenced sample was CD4+ or CD8+ T cells sorted from blood, taken in a trial of the OX40 agonist ivuxolimab. Receptor source: an adult with an advanced solid tumor such as melanoma, head and neck, liver or kidney cancer.

The chain carries TRBV7-9 and TRBJ2-5; perhaps TRBD1 as D (6 bases). The germline V gene encodes CDR1 SEHNR and CDR2 FQNEAQ (reference sequence). Trimming took 4 bases from V and 5 from J, leaving 11 bases between them. The CDR3 runs to 13 residues. The CDR3 loop is CASSSGTPETQYF. As DNA, the CDR3 is TGTGCCAGCAGCTCCGGGACACCCGAGACCCAGTACTTC.

The chain links TRBV6-5 to TRBJ2-3; D remains unclear. The CDR3 consists of 13 residues. CDR1 is MNHEY, CDR2 SVGAGI, per germline. V lost 4 bases to trimming and J lost 0 bases, with 5 bases between them. The CDR3 is CASSLASTDTQYF. The CDR3 DNA is TGTGCCAGCAGTTTGGCTAGCACAGATACGCAGTATTTT.

The rearrangement joins TRBV9 to TRBJ1-4, with D perhaps TRBD1 (6 bases). Trimming cost V 0 bases and J 4 bases, with 13 bases left between them. The CDR3 totals 16 residues. Germline V gene data show CDR1 as SGDLS and CDR2 as YYNGEE. The CDR3 loop is CASSVAAGEDNEKLFF. The CDR3 DNA sequence: TGTGCCAGCAGCGTAGCGGCAGGGGAGGATAATGAAAAACTGTTTTTT.

The chain recombines TRBV7-9 with TRBJ1-6, with 7 bases matching TRBD1. This CDR3 is 14 amino acids long. The germline V gene encodes CDR1 SEHNR and CDR2 FQNEAQ (reference sequence). Trimming at V came to 7 bases and at J to 6 bases, leaving 6 bases not matched to a gene. CDR3 amino acids: CASTDTGVNSPLHF. DNA of the CDR3: TGTGCCAGCACCGATACAGGGGTTAATTCACCCCTCCACTTT.